This TCR beta chain was retrieved from a study of T cell responses to AZD1222 COVID-19 vaccine. General study points: Only after the peak T cell response were repertoires sampled.

Method: immunoSEQ multiplex PCR; TCRdb's copy keeps in-frame clones and lacks some. Found here are 130,000 or so clones, over 90% of them singletons; the top ten hold approximately 5.4%. Trimming cost V 2 bases and J 5 bases, with 15 bases left between them. The germline V gene encodes CDR1 SNHLY and CDR2 FYNNEI. CDR3 length equals 15 residues. As for this clone: Its antigen remains unknown.

The sequence derives from an adult in good health. The specimen comprised peripheral blood, sampled on day 0 of AZD1222 vaccination. The chain recombines TRBV2 with TRBJ2-5; D not certain. The DNA of the CDR3 is TGTGCCAGCAGTGAACGGTTCGGCCCCGGGGAGACCCAGTACTTC. Amino acids: CASSERFGPGETQYF.